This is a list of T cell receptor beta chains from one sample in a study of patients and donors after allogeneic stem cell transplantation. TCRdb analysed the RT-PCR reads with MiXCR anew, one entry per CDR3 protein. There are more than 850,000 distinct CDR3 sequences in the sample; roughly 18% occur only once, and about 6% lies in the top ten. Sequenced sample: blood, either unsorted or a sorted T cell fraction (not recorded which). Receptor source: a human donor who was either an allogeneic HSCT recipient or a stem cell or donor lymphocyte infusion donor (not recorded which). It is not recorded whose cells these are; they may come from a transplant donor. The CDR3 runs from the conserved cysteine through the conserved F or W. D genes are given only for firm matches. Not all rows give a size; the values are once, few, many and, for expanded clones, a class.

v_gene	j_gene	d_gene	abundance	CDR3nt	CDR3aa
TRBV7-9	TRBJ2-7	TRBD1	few	TGTGCCAGCAGCTTAGCGGGCGGACAGGGATCCGAGCAGTACTTC	CASSLAGGQGSEQYF
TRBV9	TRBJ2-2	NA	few	TGTGCCAGCAGCGGCCTCGCAGGGATGGCCGGGGAGCTGTTTTTT	CASSGLAGMAGELFF
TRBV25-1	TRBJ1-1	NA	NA	TGTGCCAGCAGAACATATGGGAACACTGAAGCTTTCTTT	CASRTYGNTEAFF
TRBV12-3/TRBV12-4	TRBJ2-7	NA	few	TGTGCCAGCACTCAAACCGGGACGTCGATTTCCTACGAGCAGTACTTC	CASTQTGTSISYEQYF
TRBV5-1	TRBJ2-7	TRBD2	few	TGCGCCAGCAGCTACGGGACTAGCGGCTGGGAGCAGTACTTC	CASSYGTSGWEQYF
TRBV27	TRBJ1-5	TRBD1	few	TGTGCCAGCAGTTTCTCCGACAGGGGGAATCAGCCCCAGCATTTT	CASSFSDRGNQPQHF
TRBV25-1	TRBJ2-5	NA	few	TGTGCCAGCAGTGATCGCCGTACTCATCCCCCCCGGTTC	CASSDRRTHPPRF
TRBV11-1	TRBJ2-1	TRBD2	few	TGTGCCAGCAGCTCAGTAGGTCGGCTAGCGGGGTACAATGAGCAGTTCTTC	CASSSVGRLAGYNEQFF
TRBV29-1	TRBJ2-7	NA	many	TGCAGCGTTGAAGAACGGGACGGTTCGTACGAGCAGTACTTC	CSVEERDGSYEQYF
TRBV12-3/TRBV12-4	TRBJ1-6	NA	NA	TGTGCCAGCAGTTTCACCTTGGGGGGAAATTCACCCCTCCACTTT	CASSFTLGGNSPLHF
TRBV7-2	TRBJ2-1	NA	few	TGTGCCAGCAGCTTCACGGTTAACAATGAGCAGTTCTTC	CASSFTVNNEQFF
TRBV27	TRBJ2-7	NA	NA	TGTGCCAGCATGGTTAATTACGAGCAGTACTTC	CASMVNYEQYF
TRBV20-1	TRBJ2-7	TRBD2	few	TGCAGTGCTAGAGATTATAGGACTAGCGGATCTTTGGAGCAGTACTTC	CSARDYRTSGSLEQYF
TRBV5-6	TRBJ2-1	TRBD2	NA	TGTGCCAGCAGCCCTCGACTAGCGGGGATCCTAGACAATGAGCAGTTCTTC	CASSPRLAGILDNEQFF
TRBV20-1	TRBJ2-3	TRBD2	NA	TGCAGTGCTAGAGATTTACCTAGCGGGAATACAGATACGCAGTATTTT	CSARDLPSGNTDTQYF
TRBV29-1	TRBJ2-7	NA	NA	TGCAGCGCAACCCCCGGACAGATCTACGAGCAGTACTTC	CSATPGQIYEQYF
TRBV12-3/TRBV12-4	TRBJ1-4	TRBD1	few	TGTGCCAGCAGTAAAGGACAGGTTCTTAATGAAAAACTGTTTTTT	CASSKGQVLNEKLFF
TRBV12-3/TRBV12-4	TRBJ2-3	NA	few	TGTGCCAGCAGTTTTTGGCGGACTAGCACAGATACGCAGTATTTT	CASSFWRTSTDTQYF